These 27 T cell receptor beta chains came from one sample sequenced in a study of OX40 agonist ivuxolimab in advanced cancers. The method was immunoSEQ multiplex PCR; TCRdb's version includes in-frame clones alone and lacks a portion of them. Of about 61,000 clones listed, 91% are singletons. The specimen comprised CD4+ or CD8+ T cells sorted from blood, sampled in a trial of the OX40 agonist ivuxolimab. These receptors were collected from an adult with an advanced solid tumor such as melanoma, head and neck, liver or kidney cancer.

J is TRBJ1-1 and V is TRBV11-2; D is undetermined. The V end was cut by 1 base, the J end by 5 bases, with 5 bases between. The CDR3 covers 12 residues. Germline V gives CDR1 SGHAT, CDR2 FQNNGV. In nucleotides, the CDR3 is TGTGCCAGCAGCTTAGGTATGACTGAAGCTTTCTTT. Its protein is CASSLGMTEAFF.

The rearrangement joins TRBV19 to TRBJ1-4, with D possibly being TRBD1 (6 bases). V lost 6 bases and J lost 4, with 18 bases in between. Germline lookup yields CDR1 LNHDA and CDR2 SQIVND (reference sequence). This CDR3 is built from 16 residues. CDR3 nucleotides: TGTGCCAGTAGCCCATACGGGGGCGAGGGTAATGAAAAACTGTTTTTT. Protein: CASSPYGGEGNEKLFF.

This clone was counted a single time. V is TRBV29-1 and J is TRBJ1-2; 7 bases map to TRBD1. Trimming took 3 bases from V and 4 from J; bases not matched to a gene: 8. This CDR3 region has 14 residues. CDR1 and CDR2 (germline): SQVTM, ANQGSEA. In DNA, the CDR3 is TGCAGCGTTGAGGAAGGGGGCCGGCGCTATGGCTACACCTTC. It is translated as CSVEEGGRRYGYTF.

V is TRBV6-5 and J is TRBJ2-5, with D maybe TRBD2 (6 bases). CDR3 length: 16 residues. V was shortened by 0 bases and J by 5 bases, with 16 bases between the two germline ends. In germline, CDR1 is MNHEY, CDR2 SVGAGI. The CDR3 protein is CASSYSAGSLTETQYF. The CDR3 nucleotides read TGTGCCAGCAGTTACTCGGCGGGGTCCTTGACGGAGACCCAGTACTTC.

V usage is TRBV6-1 and J usage is TRBJ2-7; 8 bases match TRBD2. Germline V lookup: CDR1 MNHNS, CDR2 SASEGT. V shed 10 bases, J shed 1 base, and the junction held 12 bases outside the gene matches. The CDR3 covers 15 residues. CDR3 in amino acids: CATHTPGLVSYEQYF. The CDR3 nucleotides read TGTGCCACTCACACCCCGGGACTAGTGTCCTACGAGCAGTACTTC.

V and J are TRBV6-1 and TRBJ2-4, with D uncertain. The CDR3 runs 12 residues. Trimming pared 7 bases from V and 3 bases from J, leaving 7 bases between. Germline CDR1 MNHNS, CDR2 SASEGT. Here the CDR3 reads CASINSKNIQYF. In DNA, the CDR3 is TGTGCCAGCATTAATAGCAAAAACATTCAGTACTTC.

The chain uses TRBV7-6 and TRBJ1-2, with 8 bases identical to TRBD1. CDR1 SGHVS and CDR2 FNYEAQ come from the germline V gene. There are 16 residues in the CDR3. V was pared by 5 bases and J by 4 bases, with 12 bases of the junction left unmatched. The CDR3 DNA reads TGTGCCAGCAGCCCTCTGTTTACAGGGGGTTCCTATGGCTACACCTTC. Amino acids: CASSPLFTGGSYGYTF. The complete variable domain, with remaining parts taken from reference TRBV7-6 and TRBJ1-2, reads GAGVSQSPRYKVTKRGQDVALRCDPISGHVSLYWYRQALGQGPEFLTYFNYEAQQDKSGLPNDRFSAERPEGSISTLTIQRTEQRDSAMYRCASSPLFTGGSYGYTFGSGTRLTVV.

The gene calls are TRBV2 and TRBJ1-5; no firm D call. V was clipped by 1 base and J by 7 bases, with 17 bases between them. This CDR3 is 16 amino acids long. From germline, CDR1 is SNHLY and CDR2 FYNNEI. CDR3 loop: CASSEVPAGYTQPQHF. The CDR3, as DNA: TGTGCCAGCAGTGAAGTCCCGGCTGGATACACACAGCCCCAGCATTTT.

This sequence joins TRBV7-8 and TRBJ1-4; 7 bases are a match to TRBD1. This CDR3 is built from 16 residues. With 2 bases clipped from V and 6 bases from J, the junction kept 9 bases outside the gene matches. Germline V gene lookup returns CDR1 SGHVS and CDR2 FQNEAQ. The CDR3 DNA reads as TGTGCCAGCAGCTTACTGAACGGGACAGAATATGAAAAACTGTTTTTT. This translates into CASSLLNGTEYEKLFF.

This clone was counted between two and nine times. The V gene is TRBV7-2, the J gene TRBJ1-2, with TRBD1 matching over 9 bases. V lost 5 bases and J lost 6; bases outside the gene matches: 7. Germline V lookup: CDR1 SGHTA, CDR2 FQGNSA. The CDR3 extends over 14 amino acids. The CDR3 here is CASSPTDRGHGYTF. CDR3 bases: TGTGCCAGCAGCCCGACGGACAGGGGACATGGCTACACCTTC.

The V gene is TRBV4-2, the J gene TRBJ2-1; D gene unclear. Trimming took 4 bases from V and 10 from J, leaving 14 bases between them. CDR1 LGHNA and CDR2 YNFKEQ come from the germline V gene. The CDR3 extends over 13 amino acids. The CDR3 here is CASSPEQGYEQFF. The CDR3 DNA sequence: TGTGCCAGCAGCCCTGAACAAGGATACGAGCAGTTCTTC.

This sequence joins TRBV4-1 and TRBJ2-1; D gene unclear. Trimming cost V 6 bases and J 8 bases, with 8 bases left between them. Germline V gives CDR1 MGHRA, CDR2 YSYEKL. The CDR3 covers 11 residues. The CDR3: CASRWHDEQFF. CDR3 coding DNA: TGCGCCAGCAGATGGCACGATGAGCAGTTCTTC.

The genes are TRBV6-6 and TRBJ1-2; 8 bases map to TRBD1. CDR1 and CDR2 (germline): MNHNY, SVGAGI (reference sequence). The CDR3 length is 15 residues. V gave up 1 base and J gave up 8 bases; unmatched junction bases: 9. DNA for the CDR3: TGTGCCAGCAGTTACTGGGGGGCGACAGGGGAAGGCTACACCTTC. Translation gives CASSYWGATGEGYTF.

The chain combines TRBV19 with TRBJ1-4; TRBD1 agrees at 9 bases. Germline V gene sequence: CDR1 LNHDA, CDR2 SQIVND (reference sequence). With V trimmed by 5 bases and J by 5 bases, 0 bases remained unmatched. This CDR3 is 13 amino acids long. The CDR3 nucleotides read TGTGCCAGTAGTGGGACAGGGAATGAAAAACTGTTTTTT. This codes for CASSGTGNEKLFF.

The chain couples TRBV2 to TRBJ1-1; D uncertain. This CDR3 has 18 residues. The V gene's germline CDR1 is SNHLY and CDR2 FYNNEI. The germline V and J ends were trimmed by 8 bases and 0 bases, with 25 bases remaining between them. The CDR3 DNA sequence: TGTGCCAGCTCCCGCCCGCAAGACGAGTCGGTCATGAACACTGAAGCTTTCTTT. It specifies CASSRPQDESVMNTEAFF.

The chain links TRBV19 to TRBJ1-5, with 8 bases aligning to TRBD1. This CDR3 contains 13 residues. Germline assignment: CDR1 LNHDA and CDR2 SQIVND (reference sequence). With V trimmed by 5 bases and J by 5 bases, 2 bases remained unmatched. The CDR3 loop reads CASSDRGDQPQHF. The CDR3 DNA reads as TGTGCCAGTAGTGACAGGGGAGATCAGCCCCAGCATTTT. Together with reference TRBV19 and TRBJ1-5, the CDR3 gives the full variable domain: DGGITQSPKYLFRKEGQNVTLSCEQNLNHDAMYWYRQDPGQGLRLIYYSQIVNDFQKGDIAEGYSVSREKKESFPLTVTSAQKNPTAFYLCASSDRGDQPQHFGDGTRLSIL.

The V and J genes are TRBV27 and TRBJ1-5; D call uncertain. The CDR3 is 16 residues long. The V end was cut by 5 bases, the J end by 0 bases, with 14 bases between. CDR1 and CDR2 from the germline V gene are MNHEY and SMNVEV (reference sequence). CDR3 in amino acids: CASSPSEAYSNQPQHF. The CDR3 nucleotides are TGTGCCAGCAGTCCGTCGGAGGCATATAGCAATCAGCCCCAGCATTTT.

V gene TRBV19 combines with J gene TRBJ2-7, with TRBD1 matching 7 bases. The CDR3 is made up of 15 amino acids. CDR1 and CDR2 from the germline V gene are LNHDA and SQIVND (reference sequence). The V segment lost 5 bases and the J segment 3 bases; nucleotides outside the gene matches: 10. The DNA for the CDR3 is TGTGCCAGTAGTCCGCAGGACAGGTTCAACTACGAGCAGTACTTC. Translating gives CASSPQDRFNYEQYF. The variable domain in full, completed from reference TRBV19 and TRBJ2-7, reads DGGITQSPKYLFRKEGQNVTLSCEQNLNHDAMYWYRQDPGQGLRLIYYSQIVNDFQKGDIAEGYSVSREKKESFPLTVTSAQKNPTAFYLCASSPQDRFNYEQYFGPGTRLTVT.

The V call is TRBV10-1, the J call TRBJ2-7, with 7 nucleotides matching TRBD1. Germline-derived CDR1 and CDR2 are WNHNN and SYGVQD (reference sequence). Trimming took 0 bases from V and 6 from J; bases not matched to a gene: 8. The CDR3 extends over 15 amino acids. As DNA, the CDR3 is TGCGCCAGCAGTGAGTCTTGGCAGGGGGTCTCCGAGCAGTACTTC. It specifies CASSESWQGVSEQYF.

The V and J genes are TRBV4-2 and TRBJ1-2; 9 nucleotides match TRBD1. Germline loops: CDR1 LGHNA, CDR2 YNFKEQ. After removal of 1 base from V and 8 bases from J, the junction contained 8 bases not matched to a gene. This CDR3 spans 15 amino acids. The CDR3 reads CASSQGGTGTEGYTF. In DNA form, the CDR3 reads TGTGCCAGCAGCCAAGGGGGGACAGGGACGGAGGGCTACACCTTC.

The gene calls are TRBV27 and TRBJ1-5; D is uncertain. Germline V gives CDR1 MNHEY, CDR2 SMNVEV (reference sequence). CDR3 length equals 13 residues. V was cut by 0 bases and J by 7 bases, with 7 bases left in between. CDR3 sequence (DNA): TGTGCCAGCAGTTTATCGTCGAGACAGCCCCAGCATTTT. It is translated as CASSLSSRQPQHF.

The chain combines TRBV15 with TRBJ1-1, with unresolved D. The CDR3 runs to 16 residues. V lost 3 bases and J 3 bases, leaving 17 bases between the germline ends. CDR1 LNHNV and CDR2 YYDKDF come from the germline V gene (reference sequence). The CDR3 DNA sequence: TGTGCCACCAGCAGCCTACTGATCGGTGCGTACACTGAAGCTTTCTTT. Translating gives CATSSLLIGAYTEAFF.

This clone is a singleton in its sample. The chain couples TRBV5-5 to TRBJ2-5; 9 bases line up with TRBD1. Germline V gives CDR1 SGHKS, CDR2 YYEKEE (reference sequence). The CDR3 consists of 15 residues. The V and J ends lost 2 bases and 3 bases, in that order; junction bases with no gene match: 5. Written as DNA, the CDR3 is TGTGCCAGCAGCTTCCGAGGACAGGGGAAAGAGACCCAGTACTTC. It encodes CASSFRGQGKETQYF.

The gene calls are TRBV27 and TRBJ2-7; 9 bases align to TRBD1. V was clipped by 10 bases and J by 4 bases; unmatched bases: 14. Germline V gene data show CDR1 as MNHEY and CDR2 as SMNVEV (reference sequence). The CDR3 is 15 amino acids. In DNA, the CDR3 is TGTGCCACCAGGGTGGGGACAGGGACGGGATACGAGCAGTACTTC. It yields the protein CATRVGTGTGYEQYF.

This clone was recorded only once. The chain is built from TRBV19 and TRBJ2-1; 16 bases line up with TRBD2. Germline loops: CDR1 LNHDA, CDR2 SQIVND (reference sequence). The CDR3 is made up of 18 amino acids. Trimming cost V 6 bases and J 5 bases; bases outside gene matches: 10. CDR3 sequence (DNA): TGTGCCAGTAGATCGGGACTAGCGGGGGGGCCTAGGCACAATGAGCAGTTCTTC. Its protein product is CASRSGLAGGPRHNEQFF.

This clone is a singleton in its sample. The chain links TRBV4-1 to TRBJ1-4, with unresolved D. The ends were cut back, 0 bases at V and 4 bases at J, with 9 bases in the middle. Germline assignment: CDR1 MGHRA and CDR2 YSYEKL. The CDR3 extends over 15 amino acids. CDR3 in amino acids: CASSQDVGINEKLFF. CDR3 nucleotide sequence: TGCGCCAGCAGCCAAGATGTAGGGATTAATGAAAAACTGTTTTTT.

The chain recombines TRBV5-1 with TRBJ2-1; 7 bases are a match to TRBD2. From germline, CDR1 is SGHRS and CDR2 YFSETQ. This CDR3 region has 18 residues. The V segment lost 0 bases and the J segment 7 bases; nucleotides outside the gene matches: 16. This CDR3 reads CASSLEGLVAGVSNEQFF. The CDR3 DNA reads TGCGCCAGCAGCTTGGAGGGCCTGGTTGCGGGGGTCAGTAATGAGCAGTTCTTC.